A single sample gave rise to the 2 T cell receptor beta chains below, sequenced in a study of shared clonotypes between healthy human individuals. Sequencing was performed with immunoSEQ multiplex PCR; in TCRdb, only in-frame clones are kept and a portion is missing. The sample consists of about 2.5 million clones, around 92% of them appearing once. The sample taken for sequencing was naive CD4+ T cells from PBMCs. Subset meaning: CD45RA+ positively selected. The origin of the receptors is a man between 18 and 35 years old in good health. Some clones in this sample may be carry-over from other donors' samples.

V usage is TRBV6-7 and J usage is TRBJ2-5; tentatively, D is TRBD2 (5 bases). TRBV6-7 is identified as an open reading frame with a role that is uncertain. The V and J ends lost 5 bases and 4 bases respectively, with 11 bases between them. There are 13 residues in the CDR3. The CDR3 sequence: CASSLGLGETQYF. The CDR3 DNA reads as TGTGCCAGCAGTCTCGGACTGGGAGAGACCCAGTACTTC.

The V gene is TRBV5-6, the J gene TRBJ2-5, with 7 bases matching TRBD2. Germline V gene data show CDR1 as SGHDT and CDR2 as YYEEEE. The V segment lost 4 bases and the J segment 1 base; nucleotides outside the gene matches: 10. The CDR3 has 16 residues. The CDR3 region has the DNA TGTGCCAGCAGCCGCGTACTAGCGCCCCTCCAAGAGACCCAGTACTTC. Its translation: CASSRVLAPLQETQYF.